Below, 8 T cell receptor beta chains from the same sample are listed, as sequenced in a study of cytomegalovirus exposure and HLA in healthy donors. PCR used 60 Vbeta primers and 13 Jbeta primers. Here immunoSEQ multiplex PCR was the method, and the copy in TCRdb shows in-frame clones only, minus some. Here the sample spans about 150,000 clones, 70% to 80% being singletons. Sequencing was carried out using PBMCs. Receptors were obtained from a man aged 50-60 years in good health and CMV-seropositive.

As DNA, the CDR3 is TGTGCCAGCACTCCGGGGAGACTAGAAATATCCTATGAGCAGTTCTTC. Protein product: CASTPGRLEISYEQFF. The V gene is TRBV5-4, the J gene TRBJ2-1, with D maybe TRBD2 (6 bases). The CDR3 contains 16 residues. V was pared by 6 bases and J by 8 bases, with 24 bases between. CDR1 SGHNT and CDR2 YYREEE come from the germline V gene (reference sequence). Combining the CDR3 with reference TRBV5-4 and TRBJ2-1 gives the whole variable domain ETGVTQSPTHLIKTRGQQVTLRCSSQSGHNTVSWYQQALGQGPQFIFQYYREEENGRGNFPPRFSGLQFPNYSSELNVNALELDDSALYLCASTPGRLEISYEQFFGPGTRLTVL.

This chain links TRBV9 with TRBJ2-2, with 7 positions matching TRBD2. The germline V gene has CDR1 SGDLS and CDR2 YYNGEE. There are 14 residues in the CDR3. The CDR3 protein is CVSRASGNTGELFF. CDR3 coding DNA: TGTGTCAGTCGGGCTAGCGGCAACACCGGGGAGCTGTTTTTT.

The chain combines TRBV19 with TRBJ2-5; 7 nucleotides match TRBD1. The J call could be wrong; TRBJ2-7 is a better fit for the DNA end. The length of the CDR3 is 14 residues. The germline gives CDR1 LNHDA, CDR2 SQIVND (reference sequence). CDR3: CASSLSGTAYEQYF. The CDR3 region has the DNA TGTGCCAGTAGTCTCTCCGGGACAGCCTACGAGCAGTACTTC.

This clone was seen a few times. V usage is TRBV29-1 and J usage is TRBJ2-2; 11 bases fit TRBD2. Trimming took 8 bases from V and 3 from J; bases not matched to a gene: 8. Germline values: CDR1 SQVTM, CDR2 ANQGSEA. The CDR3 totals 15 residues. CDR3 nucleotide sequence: TGCAGCTGTAGCGGGAGGGTTTCGGACACCGGGGAGCTGTTTTTT. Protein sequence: CSCSGRVSDTGELFF.

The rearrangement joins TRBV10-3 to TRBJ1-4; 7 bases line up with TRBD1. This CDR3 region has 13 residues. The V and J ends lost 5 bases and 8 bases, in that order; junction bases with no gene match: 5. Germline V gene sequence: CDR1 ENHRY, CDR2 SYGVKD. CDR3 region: CAISQGVGEKLFF. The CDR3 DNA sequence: TGTGCCATCAGTCAGGGGGTCGGGGAAAAACTGTTTTTT.

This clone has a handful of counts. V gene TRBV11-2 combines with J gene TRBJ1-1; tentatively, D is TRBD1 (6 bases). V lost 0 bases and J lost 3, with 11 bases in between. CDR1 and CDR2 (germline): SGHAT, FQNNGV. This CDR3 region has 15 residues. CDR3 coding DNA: TGTGCCAGCAGCTTAGATGTAAACAGGGACACTGAAGCTTTCTTT. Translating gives CASSLDVNRDTEAFF. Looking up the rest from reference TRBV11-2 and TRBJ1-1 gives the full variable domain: EAGVAQSPRYKIIEKRQSVAFWCNPISGHATLYWYQQILGQGPKLLIQFQNNGVVDDSQLPKDRFSAERLKGVDSTLKIQPAKLEDSAVYLCASSLDVNRDTEAFFGQGTRLTVV.

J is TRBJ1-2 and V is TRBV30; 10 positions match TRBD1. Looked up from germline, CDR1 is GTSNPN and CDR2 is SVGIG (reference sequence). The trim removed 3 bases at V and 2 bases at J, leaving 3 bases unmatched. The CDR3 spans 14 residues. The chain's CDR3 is CAWRADRGNYGYTF. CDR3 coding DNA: TGTGCCTGGAGGGCGGACAGGGGGAACTATGGCTACACCTTC.

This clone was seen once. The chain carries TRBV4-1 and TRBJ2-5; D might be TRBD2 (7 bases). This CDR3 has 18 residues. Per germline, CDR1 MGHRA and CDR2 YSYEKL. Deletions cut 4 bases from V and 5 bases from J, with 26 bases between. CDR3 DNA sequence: TGCGCCAGCAGCCCCCGGGGGCTGGGGGGGAGACGCCAGGAGACCCAGTACTTC. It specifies CASSPRGLGGRRQETQYF.